The text below deals with one T cell receptor (beta chain). Its specificity is unknown. The data originate from a study of T cell therapy after organ transplantation. Study as a whole: Therapy products were autologous CMV-specific T cells, peptide-expanded for about two weeks.

The CDR3 consists of 11 residues. CDR1 SQVTM and CDR2 ANQGSEA come from the germline V gene. Trimming took 2 bases from V and 4 from J, leaving 5 bases between them. Libraries were prepared by immunoSEQ multiplex PCR; TCRdb keeps only in-frame clonotypes and omits some of them. The sample yields some 48,000 clones, around 93% seen once. Broader study findings: Post-therapy reconstitution appeared to include transferred and endogenous clonotypes.

The sequenced sample was CD8+ T cells from blood, obtained before autologous CMV-specific T cell therapy. The receptor's source is a human patient who had received a solid organ transplant and had CMV disease. J is TRBJ2-5 and V is TRBV29-1; no definite D call. CDR3 in amino acids: CSVELGETQYF. The DNA of the CDR3 is TGCAGCGTTGAACTAGGAGAGACCCAGTACTTC.